The 25 T cell receptor beta chains reported below all come from one sample, sequenced in a study of blood T cell repertoires in COVID-19. Clones were read by immunoSEQ multiplex PCR, and TCRdb kept only the in-frame ones, dropping some. The sample holds some 340,000 clones, approximately 91% seen once. The sequenced material came from PBMCs or T cells enriched from blood (not recorded which). These receptor sequences come from a woman aged 25-40 years who had been exposed to COVID-19.

As DNA, the CDR3 is TGTGCCAGCAGTTTCCCGACAGGGGGCGCGGGTGCTTTCTTT. Residues: CASSFPTGGAGAFF. The chain combines TRBV28 with TRBJ1-1, with 10 positions matching TRBD1. The V gene end was trimmed by 3 bases and the J gene end by 11 bases; junction bases not matched to a gene: 9. The CDR3 is 14 amino acids. From germline, CDR1 is MDHEN and CDR2 SYDVKM.

V is TRBV7-8 and J is TRBJ2-7; 12 bases are a match to TRBD1. From germline, CDR1 is SGHVS and CDR2 FQNEAQ. The V and J ends lost 5 bases and 7 bases, in that order; junction bases with no gene match: 9. The CDR3 has 15 amino acids. In nucleotides, the CDR3 is TGTGCCAGCAGCCTACCGGGACAGGGGGCCGAGGAGCAGTACTTC. Its translation: CASSLPGQGAEEQYF.

The chain is built from TRBV5-1 and TRBJ2-3; TRBD1 aligns across 9 bases. V trimming: 3 bases; J trimming: 1 base; junction bases outside the gene matches: 0. The CDR3 covers 14 residues. Germline V gene data show CDR1 as SGHRS and CDR2 as YFSETQ. The CDR3 spells CASSWTGGTDTQYF. CDR3 DNA sequence: TGCGCCAGCAGCTGGACAGGGGGCACAGATACGCAGTATTTT.

The chain has TRBV6-2 or TRBV6-3 and TRBJ2-3; D not certain. CDR3 size: 14 residues. CDR1 and CDR2 (germline): MNHEY, SVGEGT. V was clipped by 6 bases and J by 5 bases, with 15 bases between them. The CDR3 coding sequence is TGTGCCAGCAGCCACCAGGCTTTAATAGATACGCAGTATTTT. Translation: CASSHQALIDTQYF.

The chain couples TRBV11-1 to TRBJ1-2, with TRBD1 matching over 8 bases. Germline values: CDR1 SGHAT, CDR2 FQDESV (reference sequence). V shed 2 bases, J shed 6 bases, and the junction held 2 bases outside the gene matches. The CDR3 length is 13 residues. The CDR3 region is CASSLPQGDGYTF. DNA of the CDR3: TGTGCCAGCAGCTTACCACAGGGGGATGGCTACACCTTC.

The V and J genes are TRBV29-1 and TRBJ2-4; weak D call: TRBD2 (5 bases). Germline V gene data show CDR1 as SQVTM and CDR2 as ANQGSEA. Trimming stripped 1 base from V and 0 bases from J, with 13 bases between. This CDR3 has 16 amino acids. The CDR3 sequence is CSVEGVEGLAKNIQYF. The CDR3 DNA is TGCAGCGTTGAAGGAGTAGAGGGTTTAGCCAAAAACATTCAGTACTTC. Supplemented by reference TRBV29-1 and TRBJ2-4, the full variable domain reads SAVISQKPSRDICQRGTSLTIQCQVDSQVTMMFWYRQQPGQSLTLIATANQGSEATYESGFVIDKFPISRPNLTFSTLTVSNMSPEDSSIYLCSVEGVEGLAKNIQYFGAGTRLSVL.

The chain carries TRBV7-9 and TRBJ2-1, with D uncertain. Trimming pared 3 bases from V and 9 bases from J, leaving 18 bases between. The CDR3 length is 15 residues. Germline-derived CDR1 and CDR2 are SEHNR and FQNEAQ (reference sequence). The CDR3 coding sequence is TGTGCCAGCAGCTTCGTCTTCCCCTCCCTCGGTGAGCAGTTCTTC. Protein sequence: CASSFVFPSLGEQFF.

This clone was detected only once. The rearrangement joins TRBV15 to TRBJ1-4; the D is unclear. Between the trimmed V and J ends, which lost 1 base and 6 bases, there was a span of 6 bases. This CDR3 has 13 amino acids. In germline, CDR1 is LNHNV, CDR2 YYDKDF (reference sequence). The chain's CDR3 is CATSRAQDEKLFF. In DNA, the CDR3 is TGTGCCACCAGCAGAGCACAAGATGAAAAACTGTTTTTT.

The J gene is TRBJ2-1, the V gene TRBV24-1; no reliable D call. V dropped 0 bases and J dropped 13 bases, with 9 bases sitting between them. The germline V gene encodes CDR1 KGHDR and CDR2 SFDVKD. This CDR3 is built from 12 residues. The CDR3 region is CATSDLSNFQFF. CDR3 nucleotide sequence: TGTGCCACCAGTGATTTGAGCAATTTTCAGTTCTTC.

The rearrangement joins TRBV5-6 to TRBJ1-6, with 7 bases fitting TRBD1. The germline V gene has CDR1 SGHDT and CDR2 YYEEEE. The CDR3 is 14 amino acids. V was pared by 4 bases and J by 7 bases, with 5 bases of the junction left unmatched. The CDR3 nucleotides read TGTGCCAGCAGCCGCAGGGGGGTAAATTCACCCCTCCACTTT. Translation gives CASSRRGVNSPLHF.

The CDR3 here is CASSPDRGLLYGYTF. CDR3 nucleotides: TGTGCCAGCAGTCCAGACAGGGGGCTCTTGTATGGCTACACCTTC. The J gene is TRBJ1-2, the V gene TRBV27; 10 bases fit TRBD1. This CDR3 comprises 15 residues. Germline-derived CDR1 and CDR2 are MNHEY and SMNVEV (reference sequence). V gave up 5 bases and J gave up 5 bases; unmatched junction bases: 8.

The rearrangement joins TRBV24-1 to TRBJ1-2; D unclear. V lost 3 bases, J lost 4 bases, and 11 bases lay in between. Germline V CDR1 and CDR2: KGHDR, SFDVKD. The CDR3 runs 14 residues. The CDR3 DNA sequence: TGTGCCACCAGTGATAGGGCGACTATCTATGGCTACACCTTC. Amino acid sequence: CATSDRATIYGYTF.

The chain employs TRBV20-1 and TRBJ2-3; TRBD2 matches at 9 bases. Germline values: CDR1 DFQATT, CDR2 SNEGSKA (reference sequence). The CDR3 spans 18 residues. Trimming removed 5 bases from V and 0 bases from J; junction bases left unmatched: 15. CDR3 protein: CSAGEIGRGGSSTDTQYF. The CDR3 DNA is TGCAGTGCTGGTGAAATTGGGCGGGGGGGATCTAGCACAGATACGCAGTATTTT.

The chain recombines TRBV25-1 with TRBJ1-2; D is unclear. Germline CDR1 MGHDK, CDR2 SYGVNS. V was pared by 4 bases and J by 4 bases, with 16 bases between. This CDR3 has 15 amino acids. As DNA, the CDR3 is TGTGCCAGCAGTGCCCTGCAGGATTTCGGCTATGGCTACACCTTC. It specifies CASSALQDFGYGYTF.

The chain is built from TRBV19 and TRBJ1-5; weak D call: TRBD1 (6 bases). Per the germline V gene, CDR1 is LNHDA and CDR2 is SQIVND (reference sequence). V dropped 6 bases and J dropped 5 bases, with 14 bases sitting between them. This CDR3 is built from 14 residues. This chain's CDR3 is CASSQGHIYQPQHF. CDR3 coding DNA: TGTGCCAGTAGCCAGGGACATATTTATCAGCCCCAGCATTTT. The variable domain in full, completed from reference TRBV19 and TRBJ1-5, reads DGGITQSPKYLFRKEGQNVTLSCEQNLNHDAMYWYRQDPGQGLRLIYYSQIVNDFQKGDIAEGYSVSREKKESFPLTVTSAQKNPTAFYLCASSQGHIYQPQHFGDGTRLSIL.

The CDR3 loop is CASSLAGDLYGELFF. In nucleotides, the CDR3 is TGTGCCAGCAGCTTGGCGGGGGACCTTTACGGGGAGCTGTTTTTT. This chain links TRBV5-8 with TRBJ2-2; D might be TRBD2 (6 bases). Germline CDR1 is SGHTS and CDR2 is YDEGEE. The V and J ends lost 0 bases and 7 bases respectively, with 13 bases between them. There are 15 residues in the CDR3.

The chain combines TRBV6-1 with TRBJ1-2; 8 nucleotides agree with TRBD1. The ends lost 3 bases at V and 13 bases at J; junction bases unmatched: 10. CDR3 length equals 13 residues. Germline V gene sequence: CDR1 MNHNS, CDR2 SASEGT. CDR3 bases: TGTGCCAGCAGTGAGCCGACAGGGGTCTTCTCCACCTTC. Protein product: CASSEPTGVFSTF.

The chain uses TRBV23-1 and TRBJ2-1; 8 bases match TRBD2. TRBV23-1 is an ORF for which the function is uncertain. V trimming: 2 bases; J trimming: 8 bases; junction bases outside the gene matches: 14. The CDR3 runs 17 residues. CDR3 loop: CASSQGHGGAKGHEQFF. The CDR3 region has the DNA TGCGCCAGCAGTCAAGGGCACGGGGGGGCGAAGGGTCATGAGCAGTTCTTC.

The chain combines TRBV5-1 with TRBJ1-2; D perhaps matches TRBD1 (5 bases). V dropped 0 bases and J dropped 5 bases, with 17 bases sitting between them. Germline V gene sequence: CDR1 SGHRS, CDR2 YFSETQ. CDR3 length equals 16 residues. This chain's CDR3 is CASSLGRDYGNYGYTF. For the CDR3, the DNA is TGCGCCAGCAGCTTGGGTCGGGACTACGGGAATTATGGCTACACCTTC.

The gene calls are TRBV7-9 and TRBJ2-3; D perhaps matches TRBD1 (6 bases). V was clipped by 5 bases and J by 3 bases, with 9 bases between them. The CDR3 spans 13 residues. Germline-derived CDR1 and CDR2 are SEHNR and FQNEAQ (reference sequence). The CDR3 spells CASSPQGTDTQYF. The DNA of the CDR3 is TGTGCCAGCAGCCCACAGGGAACAGATACGCAGTATTTT.

The rearrangement uses TRBV5-1 and TRBJ1-4; 7 positions match TRBD1. The CDR3 extends over 13 amino acids. The V gene's germline CDR1 is SGHRS and CDR2 YFSETQ. The V and J ends lost 0 bases and 8 bases, in that order; junction bases with no gene match: 1. The CDR3 nucleotides are TGCGCCAGCAGCTTGGGCAGGGGGGAAAAACTGTTTTTT. Translation: CASSLGRGEKLFF.

V gene TRBV6-5 combines with J gene TRBJ1-6; D possibly corresponds to TRBD1 (6 bases). Germline V gene lookup returns CDR1 MNHEY and CDR2 SVGAGI. This CDR3 is built from 15 residues. Trimming left V 6 bases short and J 10 bases short, with 19 bases between. This CDR3 is CASRPKGVVRSPLHF. As DNA, the CDR3 is TGTGCCAGCAGGCCTAAGGGGGTGGTAAGGTCACCCCTCCACTTT.

Only one count was recorded for this clone. V and J are TRBV19 and TRBJ1-1; 8 bases map to TRBD1. Germline trimming cut 0 bases from V and 10 bases from J; bases unmatched to any gene: 10. The CDR3 totals 15 residues. CDR1 is LNHDA, CDR2 SQIVND, per germline (reference sequence). The CDR3 spells CASSIDGQGAIGAFF. The DNA of the CDR3 is TGTGCCAGTAGTATAGATGGGCAGGGGGCGATTGGAGCTTTCTTT.

This clone was observed a few times. The chain couples TRBV6-1 to TRBJ1-2; TRBD1 might be the D (5 bases). From germline, CDR1 is MNHNS and CDR2 SASEGT. With 8 bases removed from V and 7 bases from J, the gap between germline ends came to 17 bases. The CDR3 runs to 13 residues. The CDR3 protein is CASSLMAGPGYTF. The DNA of the CDR3 is TGTGCCAGCTCACTCATGGCAGGGCCTGGCTACACCTTC.

This rearrangement joins TRBV5-1 to TRBJ1-5, with D uncertain. Between the trimmed V and J ends, which lost 1 base and 5 bases, there was a span of 7 bases. The CDR3 runs 13 residues. The germline V gene has CDR1 SGHRS and CDR2 YFSETQ. CDR3 DNA: TGCGCCAGCAGCTTGAGTTCGGATCAGCCCCAGCATTTT. The encoded protein is CASSLSSDQPQHF.